Listed here are 19 T cell receptor beta chains from one sample, sequenced in a study of human T cells and chemical hapten exposure. Time point noted: patch test 1, 2 weeks after DPC sensitization. Treatment given: therapeutic diphenylcyclopropenone sensitization with weekly scalp DPC. TCRdb re-called the RACE reads through MiXCR, storing one row per CDR3 protein. Altogether 75,000 to 90,000 distinct CDR3 sequences are present, about 11% being singletons, with the ten largest covering 3.5%. This specimen was whole blood, taken in connection with sensitization to the hapten diphenylcyclopropenone (DPC). The receptor source for this set is a woman aged 60 to 75 with alopecia areata. Some clones in this sample may be carry-over from other donors' samples.

With respect to this clonotype: One base away lies a much larger clone, so this may be a sequencing read error. The chain employs TRBV13 and TRBJ2-5; 9 bases are shared with TRBD1. Germline lookup yields CDR1 PRHDT and CDR2 FYEKMQ (reference sequence). The CDR3 spans 15 residues. CDR3 sequence (DNA): TGTGCCTGCAGCTTAGGACAGGGGATACAAGAGACCCAGTACTTC. Translation gives CACSLGQGIQETQYF.

This chain connects TRBV4-1 to TRBJ1-2, with D perhaps TRBD1 (6 bases). The CDR3 length is 15 residues. Trimming pared 4 bases from V and 3 bases from J, leaving 15 bases between. CDR1 is MGHRA, CDR2 YSYEKL, per germline. For the CDR3, the DNA is TGCGCCAGCAGCCCCCAGGGGCAGGACTACTATGGCTACACCTTC. Its translation is CASSPQGQDYYGYTF.

This clonotype has a count of ten or more. The chain uses TRBV14 and TRBJ1-2; no definite D call. CDR3 length: 16 amino acids. In germline, CDR1 is SGHDN, CDR2 FVKESK. Deletions cut 0 bases from V and 3 bases from J, with 14 bases between. CDR3 amino acids: CASSQDTARPYYGYTF. The CDR3 DNA follows: TGTGCCAGCAGCCAAGATACGGCCAGGCCTTACTATGGCTACACCTTC. Together with reference TRBV14 and TRBJ1-2, the CDR3 gives the full variable domain: EAGVTQFPSHSVIEKGQTVTLRCDPISGHDNLYWYRRVMGKEIKFLLHFVKESKQDESGMPNNRFLAERTGGTYSTLKVQPAELEDSGVYFCASSQDTARPYYGYTFGSGTRLTVV.

This clonotype was seen many times. V gene TRBV3-1 combines with J gene TRBJ1-2; D is unclear. The germline V gene has CDR1 LGHDT and CDR2 YNNKEL (reference sequence). CDR3 length equals 14 residues. Trimming took off 0 bases at V and 1 base at J, with 6 bases between the two ends. CDR3 sequence (DNA): TGTGCCAGCAGCCAAGATTGGAATAACTATGGCTACACCTTC. This encodes CASSQDWNNYGYTF. Together with reference TRBV3-1 and TRBJ1-2, the CDR3 gives the full variable domain: DTAVSQTPKYLVTQMGNDKSIKCEQNLGHDTMYWYKQDSKKFLKIMFSYNNKELIINETVPNRFSPKSPDKAHLNLHINSLELGDSAVYFCASSQDWNNYGYTFGSGTRLTVV.

This clonotype showed up many times. The chain couples TRBV5-5 to TRBJ2-7; D perhaps matches TRBD1 (6 bases). The germline gives CDR1 SGHKS, CDR2 YYEKEE (reference sequence). Trimming took off 6 bases at V and 4 bases at J, with 23 bases between the two ends. CDR3 length equals 16 residues. CDR3 sequence (DNA): TGTGCCAGCATCCAAAGCCCCGGACAGTACATTTACGAGCAGTACTTC. Protein sequence: CASIQSPGQYIYEQYF.

V usage is TRBV18 and J usage is TRBJ1-4; 11 bases map to TRBD1. After removal of 5 bases from V and 1 base from J, the junction contained 12 bases not matched to a gene. This CDR3 comprises 19 residues. Germline V gives CDR1 KGHSH, CDR2 LQKENI. CDR3 sequence (DNA): TGTGCCAGCTCATGGACAGGGGGCGGACCTGCTGGAACTAATGAAAAACTGTTTTTT. As protein: CASSWTGGGPAGTNEKLFF.

V and J are TRBV7-3 and TRBJ2-2; D is unresolved. Germline values: CDR1 SGHTA, CDR2 FQGTGA. The CDR3 length is 13 residues. V was cut by 1 base and J by 7 bases, with 7 bases left in between. CDR3 sequence reads: CASSLSGGGELFF. The DNA of the CDR3 is TGTGCCAGCAGCTTAAGTGGCGGCGGGGAGCTGTTTTTT.

This rearrangement joins TRBV7-6 to TRBJ2-7, with D perhaps matching TRBD1 (6 bases). In germline, CDR1 is SGHVS, CDR2 FNYEAQ. The V and J ends lost 5 bases and 6 bases respectively, with 11 bases between them. The length of the CDR3 is 12 residues. CDR3 in DNA: TGTGCCAGCAGCCTCACAGGGCGCGAGCAGTACTTC. Amino acid sequence: CASSLTGREQYF.

A few counts support this clonotype. V gene TRBV6-1 combines with J gene TRBJ1-1; 8 positions agree with TRBD1. V trimming: 5 bases; J trimming: 9 bases; junction bases outside the gene matches: 8. The V gene's germline CDR1 is MNHNS and CDR2 SASEGT. This CDR3 spans 13 amino acids. Here the CDR3 DNA reads TGTGCCAGCAGTTTAAGACAGGGGTTTCAAGCTTTCTTT. Residues: CASSLRQGFQAFF.

V gene TRBV7-3 combines with J gene TRBJ2-2; tentatively, D is TRBD1 (6 bases). Trimming removed 5 bases at V and 1 base at J, with 11 bases between. This CDR3 is built from 15 residues. The germline V gene encodes CDR1 SGHTA and CDR2 FQGTGA. For the CDR3, the DNA is TGTGCCAGCAGCCCAGACAGGAGGAACACCGGGGAGCTGTTTTTT. It is translated as CASSPDRRNTGELFF. The variable domain in full, with the rest retrieved from reference TRBV7-3 and TRBJ2-2, is GAGVSQTPSNKVTEKGKYVELRCDPISGHTALYWYRQSLGQGPEFLIYFQGTGAADDSGLPNDRFFAVRPEGSVSTLKIQRTERGDSAVYLCASSPDRRNTGELFFGEGSRLTVL.

V is TRBV10-2 and J is TRBJ2-5; D unclear. The germline gives CDR1 WSHSY, CDR2 SAAADI. CDR3 length equals 12 residues. V lost 3 bases to trimming and J lost 13 bases, with 15 bases between them. For the CDR3, the DNA is TGCGCCAGCAGTGAAGCCCCCTCCGCACGGTACTTC. The encoded protein is CASSEAPSARYF.

In this sample, this clonotype turned up a few times. The rearrangement links TRBV6-1 to TRBJ1-1; D not certain. Germline V gives CDR1 MNHNS, CDR2 SASEGT. With 10 bases removed from V and 0 bases from J, the gap between germline ends came to 6 bases. The CDR3 has 11 amino acids. The CDR3 DNA follows: TGTGCCACTTTTATGAACACTGAAGCTTTCTTT. Protein: CATFMNTEAFF.

The table lists this clonotype with a few counts. The gene calls are TRBV6-5 and TRBJ2-1; TRBD2 might be the D (5 bases). Germline V gene lookup returns CDR1 MNHEY and CDR2 SVGAGI. This CDR3 contains 12 residues. Trimming removed 0 bases from V and 8 bases from J, with 5 bases in between. Here the CDR3 DNA reads TGTGCCAGCAGTTACTCGAGGGATGAGCAGTTCTTC. This gives the protein CASSYSRDEQFF.

There are a few counts of this clonotype. The chain employs TRBV27 and TRBJ2-1; TRBD2 is a possible D gene (6 bases). This CDR3 has 16 residues. Germline lookup yields CDR1 MNHEY and CDR2 SMNVEV (reference sequence). The V gene lost 3 bases and the J gene lost 6 bases, with 18 bases spanning the gap. CDR3: CASSFSWDSGSNEQFF. The CDR3 bases are TGTGCCAGCAGTTTCTCGTGGGACTCGGGGTCCAATGAGCAGTTCTTC.

CDR3 residues: CASSRLLGEQFF. CDR3 sequence (DNA): TGTGCCAGCAGCAGGCTTTTAGGTGAGCAGTTCTTC. This chain uses TRBV6-1 with TRBJ2-1; no definite D call. Trimming took off 6 bases at V and 9 bases at J, with 12 bases between the two ends. Germline-derived CDR1 and CDR2 are MNHNS and SASEGT. The CDR3 loop spans 12 amino acids.

The CDR3 protein is CASSSPGLALDTQYF. CDR3 sequence (DNA): TGTGCCAGCAGCTCCCCGGGACTAGCACTAGATACGCAGTATTTT. V and J are TRBV7-9 and TRBJ2-3, with 9 positions matching TRBD2. Germline-derived CDR1 and CDR2 are SEHNR and FQNEAQ (reference sequence). V gave up 4 bases and J gave up 5 bases; unmatched junction bases: 7. The CDR3 extends over 15 amino acids.

A word on this clonotype: Possible read error: a much larger clone is one base away. The chain recombines TRBV4-1 with TRBJ2-1; D not resolved. CDR3 length equals 18 residues. Germline assignment: CDR1 MGHRA and CDR2 YSYEKL. CDR3 protein: CANSQAAHTRSSYNEQFF. CDR3 bases: TGCGCCAACAGCCAAGCAGCTCATACTCGGAGCTCCTACAATGAGCAGTTCTTC.

This clonotype has just a few counts. This rearrangement joins TRBV7-9 to TRBJ2-5, with 11 positions matching TRBD1. The CDR3 runs to 16 residues. The V segment lost 4 bases and the J segment 2 bases; nucleotides outside the gene matches: 6. Germline V gene lookup returns CDR1 SEHNR and CDR2 FQNEAQ (reference sequence). CDR3 sequence reads: CASSSGTGGLQETQYF. CDR3 coding DNA: TGTGCCAGCAGCTCTGGGACAGGGGGTTTGCAAGAGACCCAGTACTTC.

This clonotype showed up just a few times. V and J are TRBV7-9 and TRBJ1-6, with TRBD1 matching 8 bases. This CDR3 contains 14 residues. V lost 5 bases, J lost 14 bases, and 11 bases stayed unmatched. Looked up from germline, CDR1 is SEHNR and CDR2 is FQNEAQ (reference sequence). DNA of the CDR3: TGTGCCAGCAGCGCCCAGGGGGCAGCCGAAACCCTCCACTTT. Its translation: CASSAQGAAETLHF.